This TCR beta chain was sequenced for a study of cytomegalovirus exposure and HLA in healthy donors. On this clone itself: What it binds is unknown.

Study outcomes and limitations: It was likely that a cluster of highly shared sequence variants was a sequencing artifact. Previously analyzed data showed that most TCR beta V segments were productive at a frequency of about 90% or about 30%. It was approximately 150 TCR beta chains that were listed as cytomegalovirus-associated.

Primers: 60 Vbeta forward and 13 Jbeta reverse. Assay: immunoSEQ multiplex PCR; the TCRdb copy retains only in-frame clones and omits some. This table has 210,000 or so clones, roughly 80% appearing once. V was clipped by 6 bases and J by 3 bases; unmatched bases: 12. CDR3 length equals 16 residues. CDR1 and CDR2 from the germline V gene are LGHNA and YNFKEQ. This sequence originates from a girl aged 5 to 17 in good health and CMV-seronegative. The gene calls are TRBV4-2 and TRBJ2-7, with 9 bases identical to TRBD2. The specimen sequenced was PBMCs. The CDR3 is CASRLVAGASFYEQYF. CDR3 bases: TGTGCCAGCAGGCTCGTAGCGGGGGCGAGCTTCTACGAGCAGTACTTC.